This T cell receptor (beta chain) was identified during a study of blood T cell repertoires in COVID-19. For the study at large: COVID-19 samples collected from the United States, Italy and Spain covered acute and convalescent phases.

In the source study's methods: From reference gene primer amplification, estimates of nucleated cell counts were derived. Clones were sequenced by immunoSEQ multiplex PCR, and TCRdb holds only the in-frame ones, with some missing. The V and J calls and the clone size are those of that table, but D and trimming were determined from the DNA. Found here are about 390,000 clones, around 87% of them singletons; the top ten hold 2.3%. Germline CDR1 is SNHLY and CDR2 is FYNNEI. Trimming removed 5 bases from V and 7 bases from J; junction bases left unmatched: 7. This CDR3 is built from 13 residues. The genes are TRBV2 and TRBJ1-2, with 7 positions matching TRBD1. This TCR was sampled from a woman in her sixties or seventies with COVID-19, enrolled during active disease. The sequenced sample consisted of peripheral blood. This CDR3 is CASSRTGASGYTF. In nucleotides, the CDR3 is TGTGCCAGCAGTCGGACAGGAGCGAGTGGCTACACCTTC.